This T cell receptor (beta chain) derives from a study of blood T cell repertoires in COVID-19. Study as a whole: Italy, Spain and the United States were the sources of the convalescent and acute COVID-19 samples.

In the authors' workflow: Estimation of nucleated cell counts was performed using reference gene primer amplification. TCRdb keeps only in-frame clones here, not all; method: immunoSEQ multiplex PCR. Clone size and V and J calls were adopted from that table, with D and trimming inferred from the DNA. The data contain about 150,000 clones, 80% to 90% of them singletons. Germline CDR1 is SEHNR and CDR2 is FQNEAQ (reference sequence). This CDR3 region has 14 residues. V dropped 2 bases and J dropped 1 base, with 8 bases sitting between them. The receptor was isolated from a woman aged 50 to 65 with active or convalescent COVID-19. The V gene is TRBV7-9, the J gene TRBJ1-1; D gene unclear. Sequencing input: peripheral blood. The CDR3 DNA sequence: TGTGCCAGCAGCTTATTACAGTCGAACACTGAAGCTTTCTTT. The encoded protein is CASSLLQSNTEAFF.